This is a list of T cell receptor beta chains from one sample in a study of T cell responses to AZD1222 COVID-19 vaccine. Profiling relied on immunoSEQ multiplex PCR, and the TCRdb table lists in-frame clones only, not all of them. The sample shows fewer than 120,000 clones, around 90% of them seen only once. The source material was peripheral blood, sampled on day 0 of AZD1222 vaccination. All receptors derive from an adult in good health. Each CDR3 is given with its conserved first and last residue. The D gene is left open where the match is weak. Expanded clones are given a class, and other clones once, few, many or no size at all.

TRBJ2-5 TRBD2 - TRBV5-1 TGCGCCAGCAGCTTGATTAGCGGGAGTCCAGAGACCCAGTACTTC CASSLISGSPETQYF
TRBJ1-2 - - TRBV5-6 TGTGCCAGCTTATCGGCAGGGGTCGGGGGTGGCTACACCTTC CASLSAGVGGGYTF
TRBJ1-1 - - TRBV5-1 TGCGCCAGCAGCTTGGTGGCAGGGGTTCGTACTGAAGCTTTCTTT CASSLVAGVRTEAFF
TRBJ1-2 - - TRBV4-2 TGTGCCAGCAGCCAAGATTTAAGGACTTCCGGAAGCTACACCTTC CASSQDLRTSGSYTF
TRBJ2-6 - - TRBV19 TGTGCCAGCAGGTCAGGGTCTGGGGCCAACGTCCTGACTTTC CASRSGSGANVLTF
TRBJ2-5 - - TRBV7-9 TGTGCCAGCAGCTTGACAGAAGTAGGGACCCAGTACTTC CASSLTEVGTQYF
TRBJ1-6 - - TRBV7-6 TGTGCCAGCAGCTTGGGCTGGCATTCACCCCTCCACTTT CASSLGWHSPLHF
TRBJ2-7 TRBD1 once TRBV19 TGTGCCAGTAGTATAGTTGGTCCGGCGACAGGGGACGAGCAGTACTTC CASSIVGPATGDEQYF
TRBJ1-2 - - TRBV5-1 TGCGCCAGCAGCTTACACGTTGCTAACTATGGCTACACCTTC CASSLHVANYGYTF
TRBJ1-1 - - TRBV12-3/TRBV12-4 TGTGCCAGCAGTTTACAGGGGTACACTGAAGCTTTCTTT CASSLQGYTEAFF
TRBJ2-1 - - TRBV4-2 TGTGCCAGCAGCCACCAGACTAGCTACAATGAGCAGTTCTTC CASSHQTSYNEQFF
TRBJ1-6 - - TRBV5-1 TGCGCCAGCAGCTTGGCTCAGGCTGAGTCACCCCTCCACTTT CASSLAQAESPLHF
TRBJ1-4 - - TRBV27 TGTGCCAGCAGTTTATTCGCCAGGGCCGAGGAAAAACTGTTTTTT CASSLFARAEEKLFF
TRBJ1-4 - - TRBV12-5 TGTGCTAGTGGATCCGGAAGGACCTTTAATGAAAAACTGTTTTTT CASGSGRTFNEKLFF
TRBJ1-3 TRBD1 - TRBV3-1/TRBV3-2 TGTGCCAGCAGCACCCAGGGGGCAGGCATCACTGGAAACACCATATATTTT CASSTQGAGITGNTIYF
TRBJ2-1 - - TRBV7-8 TGTGCCAGCAGCGACTGGACTGTCTACAATGAGCAGTTCTTC CASSDWTVYNEQFF